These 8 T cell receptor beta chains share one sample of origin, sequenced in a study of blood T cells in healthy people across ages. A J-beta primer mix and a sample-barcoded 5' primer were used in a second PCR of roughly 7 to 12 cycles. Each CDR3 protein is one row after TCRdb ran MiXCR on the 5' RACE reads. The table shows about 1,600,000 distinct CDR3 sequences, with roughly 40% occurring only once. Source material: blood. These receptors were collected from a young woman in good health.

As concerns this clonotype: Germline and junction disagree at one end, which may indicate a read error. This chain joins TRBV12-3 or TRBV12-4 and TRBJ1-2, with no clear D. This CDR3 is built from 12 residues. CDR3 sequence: CASSSPLGGYTF. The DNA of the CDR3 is TGTGCTAGCAGTTCTCCCCTGGGGGGCTACACCTTC.

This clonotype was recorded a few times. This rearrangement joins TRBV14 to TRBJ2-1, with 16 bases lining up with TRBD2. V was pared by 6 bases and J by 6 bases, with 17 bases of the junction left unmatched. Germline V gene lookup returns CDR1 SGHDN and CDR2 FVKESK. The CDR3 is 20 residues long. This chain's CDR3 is CASSRLAGTSGRAKINEQFF. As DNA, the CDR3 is TGTGCCAGCAGTCGTTTAGCCGGGACTAGCGGGAGGGCCAAGATCAATGAGCAGTTCTTC.

The chain's CDR3 is CSVDPSNEKLFF. The CDR3, as DNA: TGCAGCGTTGATCCCAGTAATGAAAAACTGTTTTTT. The chain combines TRBV29-1 with TRBJ1-4; D unclear. The CDR3 has 12 residues. The germline V gene has CDR1 SQVTM and CDR2 ANQGSEA. The V end lost 3 bases, the J end lost 4 bases, and 6 bases lay between the germline ends. The full variable domain, with the rest looked up from reference TRBV29-1 and TRBJ1-4, is SAVISQKPSRDICQRGTSLTIQCQVDSQVTMMFWYRQQPGQSLTLIATANQGSEATYESGFVIDKFPISRPNLTFSTLTVSNMSPEDSSIYLCSVDPSNEKLFFGSGTQLSVL.

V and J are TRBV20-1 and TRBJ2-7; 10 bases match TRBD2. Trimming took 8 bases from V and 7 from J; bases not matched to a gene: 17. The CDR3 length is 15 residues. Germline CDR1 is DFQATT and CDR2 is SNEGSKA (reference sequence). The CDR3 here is CSPEIGLADYNEQYF. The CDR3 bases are TGCAGTCCTGAGATAGGACTAGCGGATTACAATGAGCAGTACTTC.

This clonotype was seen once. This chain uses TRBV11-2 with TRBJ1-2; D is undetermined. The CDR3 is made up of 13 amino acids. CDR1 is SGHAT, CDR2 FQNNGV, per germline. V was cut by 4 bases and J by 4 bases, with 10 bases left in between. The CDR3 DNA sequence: TGTGCCAGCAGCTCCGGACTCCGCTATGGCTACACCTTC. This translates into CASSSGLRYGYTF.

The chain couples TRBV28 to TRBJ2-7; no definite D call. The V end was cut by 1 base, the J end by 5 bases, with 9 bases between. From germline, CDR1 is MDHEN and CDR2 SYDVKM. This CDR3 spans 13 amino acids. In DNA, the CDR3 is TGTGCCAGCAGTTTATTGGCAGGCCACGAGCAGTACTTC. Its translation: CASSLLAGHEQYF.

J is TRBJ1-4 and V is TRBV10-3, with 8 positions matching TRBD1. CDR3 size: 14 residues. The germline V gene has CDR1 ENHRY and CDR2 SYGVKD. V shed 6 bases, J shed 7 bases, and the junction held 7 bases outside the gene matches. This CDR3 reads CAISLDRESEKLFF. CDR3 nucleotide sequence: TGTGCCATCAGCCTGGACAGGGAGAGTGAAAAACTGTTTTTT.

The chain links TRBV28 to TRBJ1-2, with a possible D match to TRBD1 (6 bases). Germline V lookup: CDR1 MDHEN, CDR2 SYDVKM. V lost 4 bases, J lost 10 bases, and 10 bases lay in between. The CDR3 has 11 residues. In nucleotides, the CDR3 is TGTGCCAGCAGTTCGGACAGATTCTACACCTTC. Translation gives CASSSDRFYTF.